Below, 7 T cell receptor beta chains from the same sample are listed, as sequenced in a study of siplizumab effects on memory and regulatory T cells. Researchers maintained the mixed lymphocyte reaction cells in coculture at 37°C for more than five days. These receptors' targets are unknown. Assay used: immunoSEQ multiplex PCR; TCRdb lists only in-frame clones, some missing. Altogether 15,000 to 20,000 clones are present, approximately 44% being singletons, with the ten largest covering 6%. The sequencing input was CFSE-low (dividing) CD4+ T cells sorted from an allogeneic mixed lymphocyte reaction. These receptors all come from a human donor in good health; the cells came from an allogeneic mixed lymphocyte reaction. Some clones in this sample may be carry-over from other donors' samples.

V is TRBV6-1 and J is TRBJ2-7, with no clear D. Looked up from germline, CDR1 is MNHNS and CDR2 is SASEGT. The CDR3 is 13 amino acids. Between the trimmed V and J ends, which lost 5 bases and 4 bases, there was a span of 12 bases. CDR3 residues: CASSSLTRYEQYF. The CDR3 DNA follows: TGTGCCAGCAGTTCCTTGACACGTTACGAGCAGTACTTC.

In its sample, this clone was seen a few times. The chain joins TRBV10-1 to TRBJ1-2; no definite D call. The germline V and J ends were trimmed by 7 bases and 5 bases, with 8 bases remaining between them. The CDR3 length is 11 residues. From germline, CDR1 is WNHNN and CDR2 SYGVQD (reference sequence). DNA of the CDR3: TGCGCCAGCATAGGAAGATATGGCTACACCTTC. It yields the protein CASIGRYGYTF.

A few counts support this clone. The chain joins TRBV4-1 to TRBJ2-3; D gene ambiguous. CDR1 and CDR2 (germline): MGHRA, YSYEKL. The CDR3 totals 15 residues. The V and J ends lost 0 bases and 7 bases respectively, with 14 bases between them. The DNA of the CDR3 is TGCGCCAGCAGCCAAGAGATAGCAGAATTGAATACGCAGTATTTT. Translation gives CASSQEIAELNTQYF.

This clone has just a few counts. The CDR3 DNA is TGTGCCAGCAGTCTGGACTTCGCGAACACCGGGGAGCTGTTTTTT. Translation: CASSLDFANTGELFF. The chain recombines TRBV6-6 with TRBJ2-2; maybe TRBD2 (5 bases). The CDR3 length is 15 residues. Germline lookup yields CDR1 MNHNY and CDR2 SVGAGI (reference sequence). Trimming left V 5 bases short and J 0 bases short, with 10 bases between.

The V and J genes are TRBV18 and TRBJ1-2; D uncertain. Trimming cost V 1 base and J 4 bases, with 10 bases left between them. CDR1 is KGHSH, CDR2 LQKENI, per germline. The CDR3 length is 14 residues. CDR3 region: CASSPRPQLYGYTF. The CDR3 DNA is TGTGCCAGCTCACCACGTCCACAGCTCTATGGCTACACCTTC.

The V and J genes are TRBV5-5 and TRBJ1-1, with D possibly TRBD1 on 5 matching bases. The CDR3 runs 15 residues. Trimming removed 3 bases at V and 0 bases at J, with 12 bases between. Germline V CDR1 and CDR2: SGHKS, YYEKEE (reference sequence). CDR3 DNA sequence: TGTGCCAGCAGCTGGGACCTAACCTTGAACACTGAAGCTTTCTTT. This sequence encodes CASSWDLTLNTEAFF.

This clone was found a few times. This chain joins TRBV2 and TRBJ1-2; 7 positions agree with TRBD1. V trimming: 6 bases; J trimming: 4 bases; junction bases outside the gene matches: 8. This CDR3 region has 14 residues. The germline V gene encodes CDR1 SNHLY and CDR2 FYNNEI. The CDR3 region is CASSWDSYFYGYTF. CDR3 DNA: TGTGCCAGCAGCTGGGACAGTTATTTCTATGGCTACACCTTC.